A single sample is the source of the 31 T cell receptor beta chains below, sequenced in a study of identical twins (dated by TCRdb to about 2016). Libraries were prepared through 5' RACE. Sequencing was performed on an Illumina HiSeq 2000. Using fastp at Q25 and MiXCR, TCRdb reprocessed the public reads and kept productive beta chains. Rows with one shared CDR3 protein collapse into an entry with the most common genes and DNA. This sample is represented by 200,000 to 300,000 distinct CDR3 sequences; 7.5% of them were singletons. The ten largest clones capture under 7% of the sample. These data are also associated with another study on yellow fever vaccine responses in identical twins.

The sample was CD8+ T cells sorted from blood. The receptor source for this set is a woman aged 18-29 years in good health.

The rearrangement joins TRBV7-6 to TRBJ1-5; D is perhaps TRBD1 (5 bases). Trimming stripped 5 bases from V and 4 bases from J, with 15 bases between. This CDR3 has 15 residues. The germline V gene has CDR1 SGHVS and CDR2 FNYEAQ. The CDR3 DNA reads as TGTGCCAGCAGCCCACACCAGGGATCTAATCAGCCCCAGCATTTT. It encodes CASSPHQGSNQPQHF.

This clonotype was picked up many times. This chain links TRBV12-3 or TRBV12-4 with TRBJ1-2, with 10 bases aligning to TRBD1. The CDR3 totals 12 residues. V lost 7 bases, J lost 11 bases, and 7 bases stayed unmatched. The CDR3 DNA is TGTGCCAGCAAGGCGGGACAGGGGCTTTACACCTTC. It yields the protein CASKAGQGLYTF.

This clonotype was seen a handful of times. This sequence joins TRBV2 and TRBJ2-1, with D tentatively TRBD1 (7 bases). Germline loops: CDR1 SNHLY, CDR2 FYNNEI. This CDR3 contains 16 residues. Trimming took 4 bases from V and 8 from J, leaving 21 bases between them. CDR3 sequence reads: CASSAPGTARGDEQFF. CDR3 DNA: TGTGCCAGCAGTGCCCCCGGGACAGCGCGGGGAGATGAGCAGTTCTTC.

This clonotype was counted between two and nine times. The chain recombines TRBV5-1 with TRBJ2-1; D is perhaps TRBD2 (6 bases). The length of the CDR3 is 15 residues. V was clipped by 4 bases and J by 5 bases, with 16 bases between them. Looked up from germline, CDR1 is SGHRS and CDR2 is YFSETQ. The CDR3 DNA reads TGCGCCAGCAGCCTCCGGGCTAGCGAACACAATGAGCAGTTCTTC. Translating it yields CASSLRASEHNEQFF.

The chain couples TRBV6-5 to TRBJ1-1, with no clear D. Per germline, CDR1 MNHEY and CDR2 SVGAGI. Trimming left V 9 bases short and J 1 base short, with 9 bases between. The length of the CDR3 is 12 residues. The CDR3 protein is CASRAKNTEAFF. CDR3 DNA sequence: TGTGCCAGTAGGGCCAAGAACACTGAAGCTTTCTTT.

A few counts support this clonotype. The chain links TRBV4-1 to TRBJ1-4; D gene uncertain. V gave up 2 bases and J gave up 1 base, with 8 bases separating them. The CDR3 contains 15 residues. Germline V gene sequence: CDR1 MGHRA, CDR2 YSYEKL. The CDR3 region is CASSQIWVTNEKLFF. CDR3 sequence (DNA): TGCGCCAGCAGCCAAATTTGGGTAACTAATGAAAAACTGTTTTTT.

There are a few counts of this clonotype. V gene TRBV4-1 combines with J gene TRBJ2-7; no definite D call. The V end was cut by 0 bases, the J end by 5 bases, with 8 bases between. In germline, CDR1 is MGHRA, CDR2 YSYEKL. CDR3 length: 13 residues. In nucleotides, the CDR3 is TGCGCCAGCAGCCAAGAGGTTTGGGACGAGCAGTACTTC. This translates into CASSQEVWDEQYF.

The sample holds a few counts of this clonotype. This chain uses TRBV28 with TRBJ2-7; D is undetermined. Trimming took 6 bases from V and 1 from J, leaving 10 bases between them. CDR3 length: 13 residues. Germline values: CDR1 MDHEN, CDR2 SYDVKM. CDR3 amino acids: CASRSTASYEQYF. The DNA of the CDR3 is TGTGCCAGCAGATCGACGGCTTCCTACGAGCAGTACTTC. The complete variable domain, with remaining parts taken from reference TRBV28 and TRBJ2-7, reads DVKVTQSSRYLVKRTGEKVFLECVQDMDHENMFWYRQDPGLGLRLIYFSYDVKMKEKGDIPEGYSVSREKKERFSLILESASTNQTSMYLCASRSTASYEQYFGPGTRLTVT.

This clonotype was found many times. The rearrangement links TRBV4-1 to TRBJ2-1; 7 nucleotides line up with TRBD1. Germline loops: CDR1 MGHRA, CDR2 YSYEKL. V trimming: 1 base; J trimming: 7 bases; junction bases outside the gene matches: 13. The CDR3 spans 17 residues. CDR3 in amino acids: CASSQVVAGGFWNEQFF. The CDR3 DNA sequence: TGCGCCAGCAGCCAAGTTGTGGCAGGGGGATTTTGGAATGAGCAGTTCTTC.

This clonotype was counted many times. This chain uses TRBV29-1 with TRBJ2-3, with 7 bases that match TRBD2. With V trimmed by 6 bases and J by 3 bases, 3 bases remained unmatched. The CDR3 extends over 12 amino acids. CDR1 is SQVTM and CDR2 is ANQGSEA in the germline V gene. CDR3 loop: CSVGGSTDTQYF. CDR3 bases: TGCAGCGTGGGGGGGTCTACAGATACGCAGTATTTT.

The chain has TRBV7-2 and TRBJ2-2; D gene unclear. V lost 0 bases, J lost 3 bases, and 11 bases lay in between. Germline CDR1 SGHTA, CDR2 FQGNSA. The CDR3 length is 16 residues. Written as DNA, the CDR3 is TGTGCCAGCAGCTTAGCGGGATGGTCGTACACCGGGGAGCTGTTTTTT. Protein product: CASSLAGWSYTGELFF.

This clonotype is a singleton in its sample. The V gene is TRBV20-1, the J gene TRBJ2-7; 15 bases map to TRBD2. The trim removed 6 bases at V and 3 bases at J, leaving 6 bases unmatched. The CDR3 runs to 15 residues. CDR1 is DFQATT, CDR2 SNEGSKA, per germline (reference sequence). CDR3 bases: TGCAGTGCCCTCGGACTAGCGGGGGGGCACTACGAGCAGTACGTC. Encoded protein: CSALGLAGGHYEQYV.

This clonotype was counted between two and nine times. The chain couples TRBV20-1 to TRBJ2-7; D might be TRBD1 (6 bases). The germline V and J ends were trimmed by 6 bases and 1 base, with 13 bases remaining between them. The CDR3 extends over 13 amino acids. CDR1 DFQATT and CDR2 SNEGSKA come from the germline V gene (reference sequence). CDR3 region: CSAWDTTSYEQYV. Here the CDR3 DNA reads TGCAGTGCATGGGACACTACATCCTACGAGCAGTACGTC.

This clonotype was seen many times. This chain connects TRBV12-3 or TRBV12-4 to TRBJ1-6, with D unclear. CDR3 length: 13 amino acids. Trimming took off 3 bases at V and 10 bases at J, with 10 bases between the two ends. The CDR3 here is CASSFGLTSPLHF. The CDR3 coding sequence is TGTGCCAGCAGTTTCGGGCTAACCTCACCCCTCCACTTT.

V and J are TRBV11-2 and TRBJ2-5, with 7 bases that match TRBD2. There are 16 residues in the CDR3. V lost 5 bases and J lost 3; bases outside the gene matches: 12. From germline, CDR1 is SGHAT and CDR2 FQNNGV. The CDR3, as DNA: TGTGCCAGCAGCGGATGGGGAGGGGAGCGAGAAGAGACCCAGTACTTC. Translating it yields CASSGWGGEREETQYF.

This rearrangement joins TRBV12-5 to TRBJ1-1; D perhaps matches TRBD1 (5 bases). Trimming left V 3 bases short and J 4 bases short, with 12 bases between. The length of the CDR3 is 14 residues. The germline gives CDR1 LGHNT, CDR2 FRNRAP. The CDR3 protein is CASGFGGDTTEAFF. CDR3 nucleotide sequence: TGTGCTAGTGGTTTTGGGGGTGATACCACTGAAGCTTTCTTT.

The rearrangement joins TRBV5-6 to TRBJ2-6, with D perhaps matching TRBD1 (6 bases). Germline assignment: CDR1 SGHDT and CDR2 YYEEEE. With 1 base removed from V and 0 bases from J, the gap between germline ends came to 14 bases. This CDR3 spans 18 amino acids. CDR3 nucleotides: TGTGCCAGCAGCTTGTCGGGACACGGCATCTCTGGGGCCAACGTCCTGACTTTC. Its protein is CASSLSGHGISGANVLTF.

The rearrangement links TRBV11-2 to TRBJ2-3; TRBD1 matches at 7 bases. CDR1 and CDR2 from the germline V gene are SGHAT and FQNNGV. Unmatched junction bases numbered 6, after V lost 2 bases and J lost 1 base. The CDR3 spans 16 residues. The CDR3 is CASSLLTGAGTDTQYF. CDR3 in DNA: TGTGCCAGCAGCTTACTTACAGGGGCCGGCACAGATACGCAGTATTTT.

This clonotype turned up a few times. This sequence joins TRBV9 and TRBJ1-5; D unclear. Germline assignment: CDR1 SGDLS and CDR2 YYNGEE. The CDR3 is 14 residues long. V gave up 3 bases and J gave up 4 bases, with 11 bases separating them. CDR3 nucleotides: TGTGCCAGCAGCGCCTCGGGAGGGAATCAGCCCCAGCATTTT. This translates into CASSASGGNQPQHF. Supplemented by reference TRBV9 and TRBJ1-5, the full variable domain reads DSGVTQTPKHLITATGQRVTLRCSPRSGDLSVYWYQQSLDQGLQFLIQYYNGEERAKGNILERFSAQQFPDLHSELNLSSLELGDSALYFCASSASGGNQPQHFGDGTRLSIL.

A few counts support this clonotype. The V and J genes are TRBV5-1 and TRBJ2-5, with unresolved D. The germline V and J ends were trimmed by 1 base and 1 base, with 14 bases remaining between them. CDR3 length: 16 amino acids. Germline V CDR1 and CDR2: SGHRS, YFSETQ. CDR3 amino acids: CASSLPFEGAQETQYF. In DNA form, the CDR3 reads TGCGCCAGCAGCTTGCCATTTGAAGGCGCCCAAGAGACCCAGTACTTC. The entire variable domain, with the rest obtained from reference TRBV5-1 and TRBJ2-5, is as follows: KAGVTQTPRYLIKTRGQQVTLSCSPISGHRSVSWYQQTPGQGLQFLFEYFSETQRNKGNFPGRFSGRQFSNSRSEMNVSTLELGDSALYLCASSLPFEGAQETQYFGPGTRLLVL.

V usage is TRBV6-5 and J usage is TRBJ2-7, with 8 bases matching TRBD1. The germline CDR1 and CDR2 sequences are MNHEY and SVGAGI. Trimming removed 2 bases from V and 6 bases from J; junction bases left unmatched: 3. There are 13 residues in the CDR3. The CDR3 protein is CASSYGQGIEQYF. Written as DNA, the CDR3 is TGTGCCAGCAGTTACGGACAGGGAATCGAGCAGTACTTC.

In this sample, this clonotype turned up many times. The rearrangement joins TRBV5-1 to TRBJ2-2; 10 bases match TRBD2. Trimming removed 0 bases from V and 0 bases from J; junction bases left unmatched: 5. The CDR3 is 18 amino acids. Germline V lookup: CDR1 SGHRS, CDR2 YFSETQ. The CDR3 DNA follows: TGCGCCAGCAGCTTGGCCCGGAGCGGGGGGGCGAACACCGGGGAGCTGTTTTTT. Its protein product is CASSLARSGGANTGELFF.

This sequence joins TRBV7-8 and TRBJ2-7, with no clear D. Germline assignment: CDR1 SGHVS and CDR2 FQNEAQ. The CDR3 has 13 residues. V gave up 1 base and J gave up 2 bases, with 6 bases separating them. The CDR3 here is CASSLEVPYEQYF. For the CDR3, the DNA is TGTGCCAGCAGCTTAGAGGTGCCCTACGAGCAGTACTTC.

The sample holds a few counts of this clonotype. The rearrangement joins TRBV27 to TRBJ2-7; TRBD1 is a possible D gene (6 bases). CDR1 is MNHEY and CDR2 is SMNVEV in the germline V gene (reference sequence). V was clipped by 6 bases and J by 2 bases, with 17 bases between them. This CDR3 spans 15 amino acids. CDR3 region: CASSPQDSETYEQYF. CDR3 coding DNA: TGTGCCAGCAGCCCACAGGACAGCGAAACCTACGAGCAGTACTTC.

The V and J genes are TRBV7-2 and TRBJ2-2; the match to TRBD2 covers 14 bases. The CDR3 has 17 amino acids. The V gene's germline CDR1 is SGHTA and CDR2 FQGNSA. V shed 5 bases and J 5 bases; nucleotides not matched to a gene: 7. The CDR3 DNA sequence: TGTGCCAGCAGCGGTAGGACTAGCGGGAGGAATACCGGGGAGCTGTTTTTT. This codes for CASSGRTSGRNTGELFF.

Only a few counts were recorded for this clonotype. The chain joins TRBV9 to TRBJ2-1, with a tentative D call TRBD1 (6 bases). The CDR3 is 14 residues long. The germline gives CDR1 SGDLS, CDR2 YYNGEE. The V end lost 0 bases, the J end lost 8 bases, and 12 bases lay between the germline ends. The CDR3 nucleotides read TGTGCCAGCAGCGTAGAGCAGGGGTTTGATGAGCAGTTCTTC. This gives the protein CASSVEQGFDEQFF.

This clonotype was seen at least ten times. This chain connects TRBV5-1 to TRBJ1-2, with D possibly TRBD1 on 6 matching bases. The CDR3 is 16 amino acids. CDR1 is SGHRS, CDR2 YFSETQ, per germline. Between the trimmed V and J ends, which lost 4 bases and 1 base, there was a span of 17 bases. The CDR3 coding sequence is TGCGCCAGCAGCACCGATCCGGGACAATATAACTATGGCTACACCTTC. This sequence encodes CASSTDPGQYNYGYTF.

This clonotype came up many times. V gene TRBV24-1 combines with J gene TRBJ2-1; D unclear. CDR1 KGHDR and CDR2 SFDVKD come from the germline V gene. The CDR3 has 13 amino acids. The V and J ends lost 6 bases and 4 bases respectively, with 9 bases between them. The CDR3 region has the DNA TGTGCCACCAGTCCTCCGACATACAATGAGCAGTTCTTC. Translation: CATSPPTYNEQFF.

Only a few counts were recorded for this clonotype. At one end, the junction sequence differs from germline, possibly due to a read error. CDR3 protein: CASSVALSYEQYF. DNA for the CDR3: TGTGCCAGCAGCGTAGCACTCTCCTACGAGCAGTACTTC. The chain couples TRBV7-9 to TRBJ2-7; unclear D gene. Germline-derived CDR1 and CDR2 are SEHNR and FQNEAQ (reference sequence). The CDR3 runs 13 residues.

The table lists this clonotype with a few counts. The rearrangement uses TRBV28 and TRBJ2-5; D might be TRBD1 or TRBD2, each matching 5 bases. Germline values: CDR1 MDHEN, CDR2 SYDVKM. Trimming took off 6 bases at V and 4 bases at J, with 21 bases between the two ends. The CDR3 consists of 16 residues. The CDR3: CASRPWDGYEGETQYF. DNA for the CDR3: TGTGCCAGCAGGCCCTGGGACGGGTACGAGGGAGAGACCCAGTACTTC.

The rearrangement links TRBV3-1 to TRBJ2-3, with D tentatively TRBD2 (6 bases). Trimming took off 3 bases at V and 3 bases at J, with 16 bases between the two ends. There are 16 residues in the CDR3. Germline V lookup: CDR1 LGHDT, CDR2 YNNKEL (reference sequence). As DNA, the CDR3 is TGTGCCAGCAGCCATGCTCGGGACTCTTGGACAGATACGCAGTATTTT. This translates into CASSHARDSWTDTQYF.